This TCR beta chain was captured in a study of blood T cell repertoires in COVID-19. Turning to the study itself: COVID-19 samples collected from the United States, Italy and Spain covered acute and convalescent phases. T cells, B-cell-depleted T cells, or PBMCs provided the cDNA or gDNA that served as material.

The CDR3 spans 15 residues. Trimming at V came to 5 bases and at J to 4 bases, leaving 3 bases not matched to a gene. Looked up from germline, CDR1 is LNHDA and CDR2 is SQIVND (reference sequence). In the original processing: For nucleated cells, counts were estimated from reference gene primer amplification. Measured with immunoSEQ multiplex PCR; TCRdb has only the in-frame clones, and not every one. V, J and clone size are those of that table, while D and trimming were read from the DNA. The top ten clones hold 0.53% of a sample with under 200,000 clones, approximately 90% of them seen once. The V and J genes are TRBV19 and TRBJ1-6, with 9 bases fitting TRBD1. Specimen: peripheral blood. The source of this sequence is a middle-aged man with acute or convalescent COVID-19. As DNA, the CDR3 is TGTGCCAGTAGTCCGGGGACAGGGTATAATTCACCCCTCCACTTT. It translates to CASSPGTGYNSPLHF.